Here is one T cell receptor (beta chain) with its context. This clonotype showed up just a few times. It has no known antigen specificity. A much more abundant neighbour one base away suggests this may be a read error. The TCR beta CDR3 regions were amplified from the RNA transcripts. A first-round RT-PCR of the TCR CDR3 used the HTBI primer set with the Qiagen OneStep RT-PCR kit. A second multiplex PCR round built the libraries, followed by size selection and purification. Libraries were sequenced paired-end with 100 bp reads on an Illumina HiSeq2000. The original methods were these. SOAPnuke was used to process the raw data, removing reads that contained adapters or uncalled bases, had a mean Phred below 15, or lacked an exact match to the constant primer or identifier. COPE v1.2.5 was used to merge the high-quality paired reads, and each unique nucleotide sequence was defined as a clonotype. MiTCR v1.1 was used to align the clonotypes against IMGT TRBV, TRBD and TRBJ reference segments. Only V-J combinations with frequency above 0.0001, covering 99% to 99.2% of repertoires, were analysed. The TCS score was defined as F50 (clonal expansion) divided by E x V (chaos), with BLOSUM62-based TCRdist calculated between CDR3 peptides within each V-J. Welch's t-statistics and random forest reduced roughly 530 V-J features to roughly 13, which were used in a naive Bayes classifier (R e1071). TCRdb reworked the public reads: Q25 trimming with fastp, MiXCR clone assembly, productive beta chains retained. Rows with a matching CDR3 protein are joined into one entry that keeps the most common DNA and genes. The V and J calls reflect TCRdb's pipeline rather than the authors' work. Counted in this sample were 350,000 to 400,000 distinct CDR3 sequences; 19% of them appeared once. The ten largest clonotypes hold 3.7% of the sample.

A patient counted as having stable Graves' hyperthyroidism if no progression to ophthalmopathy occurred over 18 months of follow-up. Hyperthyroidism patients were aged 18 to 65 years and newly diagnosed, with disease duration of less than 2 months. Any patient with an uncontrolled infection, another autoimmune disease, pregnancy or lactation was excluded. Diagnoses relied on clinical symptoms, serum thyroxine and TRAb, thyroid ultrasound and orbital computed tomography. Ficoll-Paque density gradient centrifugation was used to isolate PBMCs from 9.5 to 10 ml of fresh peripheral blood. Trizol reagent was used to extract total RNA, and RNA quality was then checked on an Agilent 2100 Bioanalyzer. From cysteine to phenylalanine, the CDR3 is 14 amino acids long. CDR3 DNA only is kept here, 42 bases in frame from base 1. CDR1 and CDR2 were assigned from the germline V gene (reference sequence) as SGHKS and YYEKEE.

This record comes from a study of T cells in Graves' hyperthyroidism and ophthalmopathy (dated by TCRdb to between 2017 and 2020). Notes on the research overall: Peripheral blood samples were taken at the time of initial diagnosis, prior to any treatment. According to the paper, TCR Vbeta CDR3 sequencing was carried out on roughly 130 peripheral blood samples, which came from more than 40 ophthalmopathy, approximately 78 hyperthyroidism and approximately 17 progressor patients. An independent validation cohort of under 20 hyperthyroidism patients and about 15 patients who later progressed to ophthalmopathy tested prospective prediction of ophthalmopathy. Following sampling, methimazole starting at 30 mg daily was given to hyperthyroidism patients, and high-dose intravenous methylprednisolone was given to ophthalmopathy patients. TCR V-J signatures able to tell the groups apart were searched for in a discovery cohort of some 100 patients, of whom more than 40 had Graves' ophthalmopathy and roughly 59 had stable Graves' hyperthyroidism. In roughly six Graves' hyperthyroidism patients, the study also compared T-cell repertoires from thyroid tissue with T-cell repertoires from blood. For training and testing, the approximately 92 patients in the discovery cohort were randomly divided in a 7:3 ratio.

Summary of the overall study and its limitations: Sample size was not statistically predetermined, and investigators were not blinded to group allocation. Most expanded thyroid clonotypes (frequency above 0.001) were also found in blood, which suggests that blood repertoires may mirror thyroid immune responses. In validation, progression to ophthalmopathy was predicted by the model with 70% to 71% sensitivity and 72% to 80% specificity, a median of about 6 months before onset. In cross-validation, a model built on a 13 V-J signature told ophthalmopathy apart from stable hyperthyroidism with approximately 91% sensitivity and roughly 83% specificity, and in testing the same model reached 80%/75%.

Here the chain combines TRBV5-5 and TRBJ1-5, with the D segment identity uncertain. The sequenced material came from blood. This clonotype was obtained from a woman in her late teens or twenties with Graves' hyperthyroidism. The CDR3 sequence is CASSLGTENQPRHF. The base sequence is TGTGCCAGCAGCTTAGGAACAGAGAATCAGCCCCGGCATTTT. The full variable domain, with segments outside the CDR3 supplied by the reference TRBV5-5 and TRBJ1-5 proteins, appears as DAGVTQSPTHLIKTRGQQVTLRCSPISGHKSVSWYQQVLGQGPQFIFQYYEKEERGRGNFPDRFSARQFPNYSSELNVNALLLGDSALYLCASSLGTENQPRHFGDGTRLSIL.